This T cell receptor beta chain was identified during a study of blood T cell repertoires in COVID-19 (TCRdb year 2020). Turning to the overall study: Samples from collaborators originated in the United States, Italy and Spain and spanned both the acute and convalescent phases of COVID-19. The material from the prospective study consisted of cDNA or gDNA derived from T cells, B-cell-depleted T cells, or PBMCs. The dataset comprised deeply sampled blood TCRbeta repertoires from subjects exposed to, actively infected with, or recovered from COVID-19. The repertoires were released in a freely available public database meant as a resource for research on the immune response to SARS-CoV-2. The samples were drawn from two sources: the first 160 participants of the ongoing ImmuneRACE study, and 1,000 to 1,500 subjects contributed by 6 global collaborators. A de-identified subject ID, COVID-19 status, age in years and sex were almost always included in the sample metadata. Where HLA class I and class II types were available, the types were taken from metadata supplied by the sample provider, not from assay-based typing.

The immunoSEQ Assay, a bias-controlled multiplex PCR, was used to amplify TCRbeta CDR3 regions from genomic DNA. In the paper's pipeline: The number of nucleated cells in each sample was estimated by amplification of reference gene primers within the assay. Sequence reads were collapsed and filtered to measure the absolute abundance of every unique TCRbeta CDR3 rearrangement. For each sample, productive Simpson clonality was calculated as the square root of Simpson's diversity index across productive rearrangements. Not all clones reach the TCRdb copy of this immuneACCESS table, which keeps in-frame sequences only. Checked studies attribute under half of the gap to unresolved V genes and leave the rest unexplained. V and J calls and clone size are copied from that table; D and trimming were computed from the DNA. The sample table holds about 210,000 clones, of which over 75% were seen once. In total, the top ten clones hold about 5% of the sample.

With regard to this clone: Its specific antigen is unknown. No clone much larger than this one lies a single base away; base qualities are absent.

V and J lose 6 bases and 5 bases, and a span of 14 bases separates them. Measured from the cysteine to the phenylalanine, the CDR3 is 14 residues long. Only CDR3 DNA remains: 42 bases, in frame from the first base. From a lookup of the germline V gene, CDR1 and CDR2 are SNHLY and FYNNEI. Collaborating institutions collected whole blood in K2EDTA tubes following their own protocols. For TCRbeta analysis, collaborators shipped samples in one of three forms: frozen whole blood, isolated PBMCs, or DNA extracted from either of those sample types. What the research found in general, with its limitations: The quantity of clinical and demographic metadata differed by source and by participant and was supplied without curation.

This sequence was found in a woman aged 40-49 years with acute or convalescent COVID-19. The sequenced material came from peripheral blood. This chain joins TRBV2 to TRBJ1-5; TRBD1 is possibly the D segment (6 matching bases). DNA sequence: TGTGCCAGCAGGGTACAGGGTGCCGATCAGCCCCAGCATTTT. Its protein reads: CASRVQGADQPQHF.